The clone carrying this T cell receptor (beta chain) occurred many times. Antigen specificity is unknown. CDR1 is MNHEY and CDR2 is SVGEGT in the germline V gene. CDR3 size: 13 residues. V lost 3 bases, J lost 4 bases, and 9 bases lay in between. Transcripts of RNA were the source for amplifying TCR beta CDR3 regions. First-round RT-PCR employed HTBI primers, with a second-round multiplex PCR after it. TCRdb fed the multiplex PCR reads into MiXCR, producing one record per CDR3 protein. Of 200,000 to 250,000 distinct CDR3 sequences in the sample, approximately 28% were seen once. These data are taken from a study of Graves' ophthalmopathy and Graves' hyperthyroidism. Study-wide points: Researchers report that a 13-signature model separated ophthalmopathy from stable hyperthyroidism, posting around 90% sensitivity and roughly 80% specificity.

Moderate-to-severe activity, CAS ≥3, NOSPECS ≥4 and a duration under 3 months were seen in donors with ophthalmopathy. Pregnant or lactating patients and those with other autoimmune diseases or uncontrolled infections were excluded. The J gene is TRBJ1-2, the V gene TRBV6-2 or TRBV6-3; unclear D gene. This clonotype originated in a man over 45 with Graves' ophthalmopathy. Input material: peripheral blood. In nucleotides, the CDR3 is TGTGCCAGCAGTTATTTGCAGACCTATGGCTACACCTTC. Its protein is CASSYLQTYGYTF.